The 16 T cell receptor beta chains below were found in one sample sequenced in a study of neurological immune-mediated disorders. Using its own MiXCR run on the 5' RACE reads, TCRdb lists one record per CDR3 protein. This table holds 60,000 or so distinct CDR3 sequences, approximately 3.1% found once. The specimen sequenced was PBMCs. These TCRs come from a woman in her sixties with multiple sclerosis.

This clonotype was detected many times. The chain employs TRBV12-3 or TRBV12-4 and TRBJ2-7, with TRBD2 as a possible D gene (7 bases). The ends were cut back, 5 bases at V and 1 base at J, with 18 bases in the middle. CDR3 length equals 16 residues. The CDR3 protein is CASSPGGLDRSYEQYF. CDR3 nucleotide sequence: TGTGCCAGCAGTCCCGGGGGGCTTGACAGGTCCTACGAGCAGTACTTC.

This clonotype appeared many times. This chain joins TRBV5-1 and TRBJ2-3; TRBD2 agrees at 10 bases. The CDR3 is 14 residues long. V lost 7 bases to trimming and J lost 6 bases; unmatched junction nucleotides: 8. Germline CDR1 reads SGHRS; CDR2 reads YFSETQ. The CDR3 region is CASASGGPLDTQYF. The CDR3 nucleotides are TGCGCCAGCGCTAGCGGGGGCCCTTTGGATACGCAGTATTTT.

This clonotype occurred many times. The chain links TRBV10-3 to TRBJ2-7, with 10 bases aligning to TRBD1. With V trimmed by 4 bases and J by 5 bases, 2 bases remained unmatched. Per germline, CDR1 ENHRY and CDR2 SYGVKD. This CDR3 spans 13 amino acids. The CDR3 DNA reads TGTGCCATCAGTGGGACAGGGGGAGACGAGCAGTACTTC. This gives the protein CAISGTGGDEQYF.

The chain carries TRBV3-1 and TRBJ1-6; D uncertain. This CDR3 has 14 amino acids. V lost 5 bases, J lost 6 bases, and 11 bases lay in between. Germline CDR1 reads LGHDT; CDR2 reads YNNKEL (reference sequence). The CDR3 bases are TGTGCCAGCAGCAACGGAAAGAGTAATTCACCCCTCCACTTT. This encodes CASSNGKSNSPLHF.

Many counts were recorded for this clonotype. The rearrangement uses TRBV20-1 and TRBJ2-3, with no clear D. The CDR3 has 15 residues. Germline loops: CDR1 DFQATT, CDR2 SNEGSKA (reference sequence). Deletions cut 4 bases from V and 0 bases from J, with 14 bases between. The DNA of the CDR3 is TGCAGTGCTAATAACAGAGGAAGAAGCACAGATACGCAGTATTTT. Translating it yields CSANNRGRSTDTQYF.

This clonotype was observed many times. The chain links TRBV19 to TRBJ1-1; the D is unclear. Germline loops: CDR1 LNHDA, CDR2 SQIVND (reference sequence). The CDR3 totals 10 residues. Trimming left V 8 bases short and J 3 bases short, with 4 bases between. The CDR3 sequence is CASGYTEAFF. The CDR3 DNA reads TGTGCCAGTGGGTACACTGAAGCTTTCTTT.

The chain carries TRBV27 and TRBJ2-3; 10 bases are shared with TRBD2. The CDR3 is 13 amino acids. Germline V gives CDR1 MNHEY, CDR2 SMNVEV (reference sequence). Trimming took 6 bases from V and 6 from J; bases not matched to a gene: 3. DNA of the CDR3: TGTGCCAGCAGGGCTAGCGGGGGCGATACGCAGTATTTT. It is translated as CASRASGGDTQYF.

In this sample, this clonotype turned up a few times. This chain uses TRBV20-1 with TRBJ1-5; D is ambiguous. Germline CDR1 DFQATT, CDR2 SNEGSKA (reference sequence). The CDR3 is made up of 12 amino acids. The CDR3 region is CSTGKGNQPQHF. The CDR3 coding sequence is TGCAGCACGGGCAAGGGCAATCAGCCCCAGCATTTT.

This clonotype was seen many times. V is TRBV7-8 and J is TRBJ2-1, with a tentative D call TRBD2 (6 bases). The CDR3 contains 15 residues. Trimming shortened V by 5 bases and J by 8 bases, and 19 bases separated the two germline ends. Looked up from germline, CDR1 is SGHVS and CDR2 is FQNEAQ. CDR3 amino acids: CASSTRWGRIHEQFF. The CDR3 DNA follows: TGTGCCAGCAGCACCCGATGGGGGAGGATACATGAGCAGTTCTTC.

By sample share, this clonotype is medium-sized. The chain links TRBV24-1 to TRBJ2-7; D is tentatively TRBD1 or TRBD2 (5 bases each). This CDR3 is 14 amino acids long. The V end was cut by 6 bases, the J end by 5 bases, with 16 bases between. Looked up from germline, CDR1 is KGHDR and CDR2 is SFDVKD. The CDR3, as DNA: TGTGCCACCAGTAAGGGACCGCCCACCAACGAGCAGTACTTC. Residues: CATSKGPPTNEQYF.

Many counts were recorded for this clonotype. The chain recombines TRBV5-6 with TRBJ2-1; a possible D gene is TRBD1 (6 bases). Per germline, CDR1 SGHDT and CDR2 YYEEEE. CDR3 length equals 13 residues. The ends were cut back, 3 bases at V and 7 bases at J, with 11 bases in the middle. DNA for the CDR3: TGTGCCAGCAGCTGGGGGCTAGTGAATGAGCAGTTCTTC. The encoded protein is CASSWGLVNEQFF.

This clonotype was picked up many times. The chain combines TRBV4-1 with TRBJ2-1; either TRBD1 or TRBD2 may supply D (6 bases each). Germline CDR1 MGHRA, CDR2 YSYEKL. CDR3 length: 15 amino acids. Trimming took off 5 bases at V and 7 bases at J, with 18 bases between the two ends. In nucleotides, the CDR3 is TGCGCCAGCAGCTCGTTTAGGGGGGCGAGGAATGAGCAGTTCTTC. It encodes CASSSFRGARNEQFF.

There are many counts of this clonotype. The chain is built from TRBV5-8 and TRBJ2-5, with D possibly being TRBD1 (6 bases). The germline V gene has CDR1 SGHTS and CDR2 YDEGEE. The V gene lost 6 bases and the J gene lost 5 bases, with 14 bases spanning the gap. The CDR3 runs 13 residues. The CDR3 reads CASNTGTWETQYF. DNA for the CDR3: TGTGCCAGCAACACAGGGACCTGGGAGACCCAGTACTTC.

This clonotype was observed many times. This sequence joins TRBV5-1 and TRBJ2-7; D is unresolved. V lost 1 base and J 5 bases, leaving 13 bases between the germline ends. CDR1 and CDR2 from the germline V gene are SGHRS and YFSETQ. The CDR3 consists of 14 residues. DNA of the CDR3: TGCGCCAGCAGCTTGTTTCTGGAAATGAACGAGCAGTACTTC. The encoded protein is CASSLFLEMNEQYF. Variable domain in full (rest from reference TRBV5-1 and TRBJ2-7): KAGVTQTPRYLIKTRGQQVTLSCSPISGHRSVSWYQQTPGQGLQFLFEYFSETQRNKGNFPGRFSGRQFSNSRSEMNVSTLELGDSALYLCASSLFLEMNEQYFGPGTRLTVT.

This clonotype was counted between two and nine times. The genes are TRBV9 and TRBJ1-2; possible D gene TRBD1, 6 bases. Per the germline V gene, CDR1 is SGDLS and CDR2 is YYNGEE. V was shortened by 4 bases and J by 3 bases, with 16 bases between the two germline ends. This CDR3 is 15 amino acids long. The CDR3 loop is CASSFQGTGDYGYTF. The CDR3 bases are TGTGCCAGCAGCTTCCAGGGGACGGGAGACTATGGCTACACCTTC.

This clonotype showed up many times. The gene calls are TRBV5-1 and TRBJ1-4; possible D gene TRBD1, 6 bases. Germline loops: CDR1 SGHRS, CDR2 YFSETQ. This CDR3 has 15 amino acids. V was cut by 2 bases and J by 0 bases, with 8 bases left in between. Here the CDR3 reads CASSLQGATNEKLFF. In DNA form, the CDR3 reads TGCGCCAGCAGCTTACAGGGTGCAACTAATGAAAAACTGTTTTTT.